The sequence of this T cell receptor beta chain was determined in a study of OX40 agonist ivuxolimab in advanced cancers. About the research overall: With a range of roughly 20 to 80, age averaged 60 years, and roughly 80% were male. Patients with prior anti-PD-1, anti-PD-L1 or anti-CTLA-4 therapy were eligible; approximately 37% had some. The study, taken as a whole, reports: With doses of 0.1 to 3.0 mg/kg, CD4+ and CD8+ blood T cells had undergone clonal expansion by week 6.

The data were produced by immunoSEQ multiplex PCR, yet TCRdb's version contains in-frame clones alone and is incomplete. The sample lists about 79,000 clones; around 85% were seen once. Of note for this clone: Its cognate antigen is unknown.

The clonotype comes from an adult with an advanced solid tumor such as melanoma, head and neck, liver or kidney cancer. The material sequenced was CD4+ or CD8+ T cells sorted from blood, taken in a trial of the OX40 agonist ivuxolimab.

CDR3 coding DNA: TGCGCCAGCAGCCAGTCTGGGTCCGAGCAGTACTTC. This translates into CASSQSGSEQYF. The rearrangement links TRBV5-1 to TRBJ2-7, with D uncertain. The V and J ends lost 4 bases and 6 bases respectively, with 11 bases between them. This CDR3 spans 12 amino acids. The germline V gene has CDR1 SGHRS and CDR2 YFSETQ.